These 16 T cell receptor beta chains came from one sample sequenced in a study of shared clonotypes between healthy human individuals. Profiling relied on immunoSEQ multiplex PCR, and the TCRdb table lists in-frame clones only, not all of them. The table lists about 2.1 million clones, roughly 95% of them singletons, with around 1.7% in the top ten. Terminally differentiated effector memory CD45RA+ cells were excluded by CCR7 positive selection of CD45RO-negative cells. The specimen was naive CD8+ T cells from PBMCs. The receptor source for this set is a man aged 18-30 years in good health. Some clones in this sample may be carry-over from other donors' samples.

This rearrangement joins TRBV28 to TRBJ1-3, with TRBD1 as a possible D gene (5 bases). V was clipped by 2 bases and J by 4 bases, with 9 bases between them. The CDR3 contains 14 residues. From germline, CDR1 is MDHEN and CDR2 SYDVKM. The CDR3 loop reads CASSLRGGGNTIYF. The CDR3, as DNA: TGTGCCAGCAGTTTAAGGGGAGGGGGAAACACCATATATTTT.

Here the CDR3 reads CASSRGQGGNTNTIYF. The CDR3 DNA is TGTGCCAGCAGCAGAGGACAGGGAGGGAATACAAACACCATATATTTT. The gene calls are TRBV28 and TRBJ1-3, with 8 nucleotides matching TRBD1. CDR3 length: 16 amino acids. V shed 6 bases and J 6 bases; nucleotides not matched to a gene: 13. CDR1 MDHEN and CDR2 SYDVKM come from the germline V gene.

V and J are TRBV18 and TRBJ2-7; D remains ambiguous. The germline V and J ends were trimmed by 0 bases and 1 base, with 7 bases remaining between them. Germline CDR1 reads KGHSH; CDR2 reads LQKENI. This CDR3 has 14 amino acids. In DNA, the CDR3 is TGTGCCAGCTCACCACCACCGGGTTCCTACGAGCAGTACTTC. Amino acid sequence: CASSPPPGSYEQYF.

This chain joins TRBV6-1 and TRBJ2-5; D remains ambiguous. V was shortened by 8 bases and J by 1 base, with 14 bases between the two germline ends. CDR1 and CDR2 from the germline V gene are MNHNS and SASEGT. This CDR3 has 14 amino acids. CDR3 protein: CASGLLGSQETQYF. CDR3 in DNA: TGTGCCAGCGGTCTCCTCGGGTCCCAAGAGACCCAGTACTTC.

CDR3 region: CASSLRTLVDTQYF. The CDR3 region has the DNA TGTGCCAGCAGCTTGAGAACTCTGGTTGATACGCAGTATTTT. This chain joins TRBV5-6 and TRBJ2-3; D gene uncertain. CDR3 size: 14 residues. V was pared by 1 base and J by 6 bases, with 12 bases between. The germline gives CDR1 SGHDT, CDR2 YYEEEE.

In its sample, this clone was seen once. The chain is built from TRBV6-6 and TRBJ1-2; 8 bases are a match to TRBD1. The CDR3 has 15 amino acids. Trimming removed 3 bases from V and 7 bases from J; junction bases left unmatched: 10. Per the germline V gene, CDR1 is MNHNY and CDR2 is SVGAGI (reference sequence). The CDR3, as DNA: TGTGCCAGCAGTTATAGGGACAGGTCCGTCTCTGGCTACACCTTC. Its protein product is CASSYRDRSVSGYTF.

This chain connects TRBV6-5 to TRBJ2-2, with unresolved D. There are 14 residues in the CDR3. Per germline, CDR1 MNHEY and CDR2 SVGAGI. V was cut by 2 bases and J by 3 bases, with 7 bases left in between. The CDR3 region has the DNA TGTGCCAGCAGTTACGGGCAGTACACCGGGGAGCTGTTTTTT. Its translation is CASSYGQYTGELFF.

The chain couples TRBV27 to TRBJ2-5, with TRBD1 as a possible D gene (6 bases). CDR1 is MNHEY and CDR2 is SMNVEV in the germline V gene (reference sequence). Trimming stripped 5 bases from V and 1 base from J, with 17 bases between. The CDR3 loop spans 16 amino acids. The CDR3 DNA reads TGTGCCAGCAGTCCCGGCTGGGGGACACCCCAAGAGACCCAGTACTTC. Protein product: CASSPGWGTPQETQYF.

Details on this clone: One junction end does not reproduce the germline sequence, and a read error may be involved. The CDR3 DNA is TGTGCCAGCAGGGAAGACTTAGCGGGAGGTACAGATACGCAGTATTTT. It encodes CASREDLAGGTDTQYF. This chain joins TRBV6-1 and TRBJ2-3; 10 positions match TRBD2. Germline CDR1 and CDR2: MNHNS and SASEGT. There are 16 residues in the CDR3.

The chain carries TRBV27 and TRBJ1-2; 9 bases align to TRBD1. The CDR3 spans 15 residues. The V and J ends lost 6 bases and 0 bases, in that order; junction bases with no gene match: 5. The germline CDR1 and CDR2 sequences are MNHEY and SMNVEV (reference sequence). The CDR3 coding sequence is TGTGCCAGCAGGGGACAGGGCCGAGCTAACTATGGCTACACCTTC. This gives the protein CASRGQGRANYGYTF.

This chain connects TRBV30 to TRBJ2-7; D assignment may be TRBD1 or TRBD2 (7 bases each). The CDR3 totals 14 residues. In germline, CDR1 is GTSNPN, CDR2 SVGIG (reference sequence). The V and J ends lost 6 bases and 4 bases respectively, with 19 bases between them. The CDR3 protein is CACSFIRGGYEQYF. CDR3 sequence (DNA): TGTGCCTGTTCTTTTATCAGGGGGGGGTACGAGCAGTACTTC.

The chain couples TRBV5-6 to TRBJ2-1; D is undetermined. Germline V lookup: CDR1 SGHDT, CDR2 YYEEEE. The CDR3 runs to 14 residues. V lost 5 bases and J lost 6, with 15 bases in between. This chain's CDR3 is CASRAWIGRNEQFF. Here the CDR3 DNA reads TGTGCCAGCAGGGCATGGATTGGTCGCAATGAGCAGTTCTTC.

This sequence joins TRBV27 and TRBJ2-7; 9 bases are shared with TRBD2. Germline CDR1 reads MNHEY; CDR2 reads SMNVEV (reference sequence). The V and J ends lost 5 bases and 0 bases, in that order; junction bases with no gene match: 5. CDR3 length: 15 residues. DNA for the CDR3: TGTGCCAGCAGTCCGAAACTAGCGGGCTCCTACGAGCAGTACTTC. Translated, it gives CASSPKLAGSYEQYF.

The chain links TRBV18 to TRBJ2-7, with 10 bases matching TRBD1. V lost 3 bases, J lost 0 bases, and 8 bases stayed unmatched. The CDR3 totals 17 residues. The germline gives CDR1 KGHSH, CDR2 LQKENI. CDR3 loop: CASSPYETGGLSYEQYF. CDR3 nucleotide sequence: TGTGCCAGCTCACCGTATGAGACAGGGGGCCTCTCCTACGAGCAGTACTTC.

This chain links TRBV28 with TRBJ2-2; TRBD1 agrees at 11 bases. Germline V gene sequence: CDR1 MDHEN, CDR2 SYDVKM. This CDR3 contains 16 residues. V lost 2 bases, J lost 4 bases, and 3 bases stayed unmatched. CDR3 sequence: CASSLGTGGFTGELFF. The CDR3, as DNA: TGTGCCAGCAGTTTAGGGACAGGGGGTTTCACCGGGGAGCTGTTTTTT.

The rearrangement uses TRBV7-9 and TRBJ1-1, with a weak D call TRBD1 (6 bases). Germline V CDR1 and CDR2: SEHNR, FQNEAQ (reference sequence). Trimming cost V 2 bases and J 0 bases, with 10 bases left between them. This CDR3 spans 15 amino acids. In nucleotides, the CDR3 is TGTGCCAGCAGCTTACATACAGGGATGAACACTGAAGCTTTCTTT. Translation: CASSLHTGMNTEAFF.